The rows below give T cell receptor beta chains drawn from one sample of a study of T cell repertoires in cytomegalovirus infection. Each CDR3 protein gets one entry after TCRdb re-called the reads with MiXCR. Among about 250,000 distinct CDR3 sequences listed, about a sixth were seen once. Sequenced: CD8+ T cells from PBMCs. These receptors were collected from a human donor in good health (CMV status not recorded). Some clones in this sample may be carry-over from other donors' samples. The CDR3 runs from the conserved cysteine through the conserved F or W. The D gene is left open where the match is weak. Clone size is shown for a subset of rows, as once, few, many or a class of expanded clone.

v_gene,d_gene,j_gene,len,abundance,CDR3nt,CDR3aa
TRBV6-2/TRBV6-3,TRBD2,TRBJ2-5,15,medium-sized,TGTGCCAGCAGTCCCGGGACTAGCGACCAAGAGACCCAGTACTTC,CASSPGTSDQETQYF
TRBV7-8,-,TRBJ1-1,15,-,TGTGCCAGCAGCTTGGAGCTTAGGTTCCACACTGAAGCTTTCTTT,CASSLELRFHTEAFF
TRBV5-5,-,TRBJ2-7,15,many,TGTGCCAGCAGCTTGGCGTCAGGGGGGACCTACGAGCAGTACTTC,CASSLASGGTYEQYF
TRBV4-2,TRBD2,TRBJ2-2,15,-,TGTGCCAGCAGCCCCCGACTAGCGGGCACCGGGGAGCTGTTTTTT,CASSPRLAGTGELFF
TRBV7-2,-,TRBJ2-5,14,many,TGTGCCAGCAGCTTGAACAGGTTGCAAGAGACCCAGTACTTC,CASSLNRLQETQYF
TRBV3-1,TRBD2,TRBJ2-3,17,few,TGTGCCAGCAGCCAACCGAGACTAGCGGGGGTGACAGATACGCAGTATTTT,CASSQPRLAGVTDTQYF
TRBV20-1,-,TRBJ2-7,12,-,TGCAGTGCCGATTTCGGTTCCTACGAGCAGTACTTC,CSADFGSYEQYF
TRBV15,TRBD1,TRBJ1-1,17,few,TGTGCCACCAGCAGTGCCGGGACAGGGGCCGCAAACACTGAAGCTTTCTTT,CATSSAGTGAANTEAFF
TRBV7-6,TRBD1,TRBJ2-5,17,-,TGTGCCAGCAGCTTAGGACAGGGCATTGGGCCACAAGAGACCCAGTACTTC,CASSLGQGIGPQETQYF
TRBV28,-,TRBJ2-7,14,-,TGTGCCAGCAGTCCAGCGTCGATTTCCTACGAGCAGTACTTC,CASSPASISYEQYF
TRBV28,TRBD1,TRBJ1-4,17,-,TGTGCCAGCAGTTCTTTAAAACAGGGGACAACTAATGAAAAACTGTTTTTT,CASSSLKQGTTNEKLFF
TRBV7-9,-,TRBJ2-7,12,-,TGTGCCAGCAGCGCACACAACTACGCGCAGTACTTC,CASSAHNYAQYF
TRBV7-9,TRBD1,TRBJ2-1,15,few,TGTGCCAGCAGCCGGCCAAGGACAGGGCACGATGAGCAGTTCTTC,CASSRPRTGHDEQFF
TRBV6-4,TRBD1,TRBJ2-3,15,-,TGTGCCAGCAGTGAGTCAGGGGGTGCGACAGATACGCAGTATTTT,CASSESGGATDTQYF
TRBV11-2,-,TRBJ1-2,13,few,TGTGCCAGCAGCTTGCACGGGGGCGAAGGCTACACCTTC,CASSLHGGEGYTF
TRBV7-6,TRBD1,TRBJ2-6,17,many,TGTGCCAGCAGCCCGACATCCCAGGGGGCTGGGGCCAACGTCCTGACTTTC,CASSPTSQGAGANVLTF
TRBV27,-,TRBJ1-2,13,few,TGTGCCAGCAGTTTCAGCAGGGAGTTTGGCTACACCTTC,CASSFSREFGYTF
TRBV20-1,TRBD2,TRBJ2-3,17,-,TGCAGTGCTAGAGATGAACTAGCGGGGGTTAGCACAGATACGCAGTATTTT,CSARDELAGVSTDTQYF
TRBV4-1,TRBD1,TRBJ1-1,15,many,TGCGCCAGCAGCCAAGACAGGGGGCCAAACACTGAAGCTTTCTTT,CASSQDRGPNTEAFF
TRBV28,-,TRBJ1-1,12,-,TGTGCCATTTCAAGGGCGAACACTGAAGCTTTCTTT,CAISRANTEAFF
TRBV7-8,-,TRBJ1-1,14,many,TGTGCCAGCAGCTTAGGGACATCGAACACTGAAGCTTTCTTT,CASSLGTSNTEAFF
TRBV7-9,-,TRBJ1-2,14,many,TGTGCCAGCAGCCCCCCAACGGACATCAGCTGCTACACCTTC,CASSPPTDISCYTF
TRBV7-9,-,TRBJ2-2,14,few,TGTGCCAGCAGCCGGGACGGGAGCACCGGGGAGCTGTTTTTT,CASSRDGSTGELFF
TRBV11-2,TRBD2,TRBJ2-1,16,few,TGTGCCAGCAGCTTAGATTCGGGGGGGTTGGACAATGAGCAGTTCTTC,CASSLDSGGLDNEQFF
TRBV7-2,-,TRBJ2-7,11,many,TGTGCCAGCAGCCGTGATTACGAGCAGTACTTC,CASSRDYEQYF
TRBV11-2,-,TRBJ1-1,14,many,TGTGCCAGCAGCTCTACAGGGTCAGGCACTGAAGCTTTCTTT,CASSSTGSGTEAFF
TRBV20-1,-,TRBJ2-1,13,few,TGCAGTGCTAGGGACGGGGAGACCTATGAGCAGTTCTTC,CSARDGETYEQFF
TRBV6-6,TRBD1,TRBJ2-2,16,few,TGTGCCAGCAGTTACCTGGACAGGGGAAAGACCGGGGAGCTGTTTTTT,CASSYLDRGKTGELFF
TRBV7-9,-,TRBJ1-6,15,many,TGTGCCAGCAGCTACAGCCGGGCTGAGAATTCACCCCTCCACTTT,CASSYSRAENSPLHF
TRBV28,-,TRBJ2-3,15,few,TGTGCCAGCAGTTCCACAGGGTTACGAGTGGATACGCAGTATTTT,CASSSTGLRVDTQYF
TRBV4-1,TRBD2,TRBJ2-1,16,-,TGCGCCAGCAGCCACTTGACGGGACTAGCCTACAATGAGCAGTTCTTC,CASSHLTGLAYNEQFF
TRBV6-5,-,TRBJ2-5,15,-,TGTGCCAGCAGTTACTTGGGGAACTCCCAAGAGACCCAGTACTTC,CASSYLGNSQETQYF
TRBV7-6,TRBD1,TRBJ2-7,15,many,TGTGCCAGCAGCTTAGAGAGGACAGGGGTCTACGAGCAGTACTTC,CASSLERTGVYEQYF
TRBV7-9,-,TRBJ2-3,14,many,TGTGCCAGCAGCATTCCCGCGATCGCAGATACGCAGTATTTT,CASSIPAIADTQYF
TRBV5-6,-,TRBJ2-1,16,few,TGTGCCAGCAGCTATGGTAGGAGGGGGCGCATCAATGAGCAGTTCTTC,CASSYGRRGRINEQFF
TRBV28,-,TRBJ2-3,21,-,TGTGCCAGCAGTTTCTACCCCCCGGGCGTTCGGGGCTCTGACCGCACAGATACGCAGTATTTT,CASSFYPPGVRGSDRTDTQYF
TRBV12-3/TRBV12-4,TRBD1,TRBJ1-1,14,few,TGTGCCAGCACCATAATAGGGGGCGGAACTGAAGCTTTCTTT,CASTIIGGGTEAFF
TRBV10-3,-,TRBJ2-2,13,few,TGTGCCATCAGCCATCGGACCCCCGGGGAGCTGTTTTTT,CAISHRTPGELFF
TRBV7-9,-,TRBJ1-5,13,few,TGTGCCAGCAGCTTTGGGCCCCAAGAGGCCCAGCATTTT,CASSFGPQEAQHF
TRBV7-9,TRBD1,TRBJ2-4,15,many,TGTGCCAGCAGCTTAGCAGGGACAGGGTCCCCCATTCAGTACTTC,CASSLAGTGSPIQYF
TRBV7-9,-,TRBJ1-3,15,-,TGTGCCAGCAGGCCGCACACTGACTCTGGAAACACCATATATTTT,CASRPHTDSGNTIYF
TRBV28,-,TRBJ2-3,16,few,TGTGCCAGCAGGCCCCGGGACAAACGCTACACAGATACGCAGTATTTT,CASRPRDKRYTDTQYF
TRBV7-6,TRBD1,TRBJ2-3,14,-,TGTGCCAGCAGTTGGTCAGGGGGCTCAGATACGCAGTATTTT,CASSWSGGSDTQYF
TRBV4-3,-,TRBJ1-2,15,many,TGCGCCAGCAGCCAATTTACAGACCCCTTTTATGGCTACACCTTC,CASSQFTDPFYGYTF
TRBV19,-,TRBJ1-6,15,many,TGTGCCAGTAGCCTCGGGTTGGAGCATAATTCACCCCTCCACTTT,CASSLGLEHNSPLHF
TRBV2,-,TRBJ2-7,14,many,TGTGCCAGCAGTGAGGCCCAAAACAGCTACGAGCAGTACTTC,CASSEAQNSYEQYF
TRBV6-5,TRBD1,TRBJ1-1,15,many,TGTGCCAGCAGTTACTCGCGGCAGGGGGACACTGAAGCTTTCTTT,CASSYSRQGDTEAFF
TRBV9,-,TRBJ1-2,10,-,TGTGCCAGCAGCGCTATGACCTACACCTTC,CASSAMTYTF
TRBV7-9,-,TRBJ1-1,11,many,TGTGCCAGCAGCTTAGGGGTTGAAGCTTTCTTT,CASSLGVEAFF
TRBV7-6,TRBD2,TRBJ2-6,17,-,TGTGCCAGCAGCTTAGTGGGGGGGGGGTCTGGGGCCAACGTCCTGACTTTC,CASSLVGGGSGANVLTF
TRBV20-1,TRBD1,TRBJ2-3,19,-,TGCAGTGCTAGAGATCTCGCCCCTCCGACAGGGGACCACACAGATACGCAGTATTTT,CSARDLAPPTGDHTDTQYF
TRBV6-6,-,TRBJ2-7,14,-,TGTGCCAGCAGCCAGGGGCCCTCCCTCTACGAGCAGTACTTC,CASSQGPSLYEQYF
TRBV7-2,-,TRBJ1-1,13,many,TGTGCCAGCAGCTTGGACAGTTACACTGAAGCTTTCTTT,CASSLDSYTEAFF